The clone carrying this T cell receptor (beta chain) has just a few counts. The data were taken from a study of T-cell memory formation after mild COVID-19. One entry per CDR3 protein results from TCRdb running MiXCR on the 5' RACE reads. The sample consists of under 550,000 distinct CDR3 sequences, approximately 19% of them appearing once. This receptor was taken from a man between 18 and 29 years old who had mild COVID-19 (a few samples of this study predate the infection). Cell type and time point are not known. Sequenced sample: PBMCs or a T cell subset sorted from them (not recorded which).

CDR3 in amino acids: CASSTRTGSEETQYF. Written as DNA, the CDR3 is TGTGCCAGCAGTACCCGTACCGGATCGGAGGAGACCCAGTACTTC. V gene TRBV11-2 combines with J gene TRBJ2-5; D remains unclear. The CDR3 extends over 15 amino acids. Germline V CDR1 and CDR2: SGHAT, FQNNGV. V shed 6 bases and J shed 5 bases, with 19 bases lying between them.